The T cell receptor beta chain described here comes from a study of T cell repertoires in cytomegalovirus infection. Study-level background: The authors relied on CMV epitopes, both recently identified HLA-C-restricted and well-studied HLA-B-restricted. Public TCR beta signatures provided an indication of both CMV infection and a matching HLA type. Whole-study results and caveats: There were carriers of CMV plus the relevant HLA, and cumulative public TCR beta family frequency identified them. It was HLA-C-restricted CMV-specific TCR beta clonotypes that dominated the response ex vivo.

TCRdb called the reads again in MiXCR, with one record for every CDR3 protein. The sample comprises about 110,000 distinct CDR3 sequences, 35% to 50% of which are singletons, and just under 75% rests with the top ten. The V end was cut by 2 bases, the J end by 2 bases, with 13 bases between. This CDR3 comprises 15 residues. Looked up from germline, CDR1 is MNHNS and CDR2 is SASEGT. This clonotype was seen many times. Antigen unknown. This sequence originates from a human donor in good health (CMV status not recorded). Some clones in this sample may be carry-over from other donors' samples. V gene TRBV6-1 combines with J gene TRBJ2-7; weak D call: TRBD2 (5 bases). The sequencing used CD8+ T cells from cultured PBMCs, collected from culture after CMV antigen stimulation. Here the CDR3 reads CASSESTGFTYEQYF. CDR3 DNA: TGTGCCAGCAGTGAAAGTACGGGGTTCACCTACGAGCAGTACTTC.